The TCR beta chain described here comes from a study of blood T cell repertoires in COVID-19. As for the study in general: Acute and convalescent COVID-19 specimens originated in the United States, Italy and Spain. T cells, B-cell-depleted T cells, or PBMCs provided the cDNA or gDNA that served as material.

Germline values: CDR1 SGDLS, CDR2 YYNGEE. CDR3 size: 15 residues. After removal of 2 bases from V and 6 bases from J, the junction contained 11 bases not matched to a gene. Per the authors' pipeline: Amplification from reference gene primers served as the basis for estimated nucleated cell counts. TCRdb's table, derived via immunoSEQ multiplex PCR, lists solely in-frame clones and lacks some. The V and J calls and clone size come from that table; D and trimming were worked out from the DNA. Among roughly 500,000 clones listed, around 89% were seen once. Clinical history reported by participants formed the basis on which cohorts were assigned.

The V call is TRBV9, the J call TRBJ2-7, with 7 bases lining up with TRBD1. The sequencing input was PBMCs or T cells enriched from blood (not recorded which). The receptor comes from a woman between 40 and 50 years old who had recovered from COVID-19. CDR3 amino acids: CASSVGQAARGEQYF. CDR3 sequence (DNA): TGTGCCAGCAGCGTCGGACAGGCTGCTAGGGGCGAGCAGTACTTC.